One and the same sample provided the 8 T cell receptor beta chains below, sequenced in a study of CD8 T cells in Susac syndrome (dated by TCRdb to 2018 to 2020). The library was generated by the immunoSEQ multiplex PCR assay. RNA was extracted using the RNeasy kit, and roughly 0.5 to 1 ug of the RNA was reverse transcribed with random hexamers. TCRdb reprocessing: public reads trimmed at Q25 with fastp, clones called with MiXCR, in-frame beta chains kept. Rows with a matching CDR3 protein are joined into one entry that keeps the most common DNA and genes. The sample yields about 140,000 distinct CDR3 sequences; 94% were counted once. Of the sample, approximately 0.27% is held by the ten largest clones. The specimen was CD8+ T cells from PBMCs. These receptors all stem from a human donor in good health.

The genes are TRBV3-1 and TRBJ2-3; D not resolved. The germline V gene encodes CDR1 LGHDT and CDR2 YNNKEL (reference sequence). V was shortened by 2 bases and J by 3 bases, with 6 bases between the two germline ends. The CDR3 has 13 amino acids. The CDR3: CASSQKYTDTQYF. As DNA, the CDR3 is TGTGCCAGCAGCCAAAAGTATACAGATACGCAGTATTTT.

The chain uses TRBV12-3 or TRBV12-4 and TRBJ2-1; possible D gene TRBD2, 6 bases. V shed 6 bases and J shed 9 bases, with 12 bases lying between them. CDR3 length: 12 amino acids. CDR3 residues: CASRAPGGEQFF. For the CDR3, the DNA is TGTGCCAGCAGAGCCCCCGGGGGTGAGCAGTTCTTC.

This rearrangement joins TRBV27 to TRBJ2-7; D is possibly TRBD2 (6 bases). The CDR3 consists of 15 residues. Germline V gene data show CDR1 as MNHEY and CDR2 as SMNVEV (reference sequence). V was clipped by 6 bases and J by 0 bases, with 15 bases between them. This CDR3 is CASSYGTPDSYEQYF. The CDR3 DNA is TGTGCCAGCAGCTACGGGACTCCAGACTCCTACGAGCAGTACTTC.

This clonotype was recorded only once. This CDR3 is CASSFSAAGYNEQFF. The CDR3 coding sequence is TGTGCCAGCAGTTTTTCAGCCGCCGGGTACAATGAGCAGTTCTTC. The chain couples TRBV28 to TRBJ2-1; D is undetermined. Germline V gene data show CDR1 as MDHEN and CDR2 as SYDVKM. There are 15 residues in the CDR3. V lost 3 bases and J 4 bases, leaving 13 bases between the germline ends.

The genes are TRBV7-2 and TRBJ2-1; 11 bases agree with TRBD2. This CDR3 has 18 residues. Losses at the gene ends were 4 bases for V and 5 bases for J; bases not matched to a gene: 13. The V gene's germline CDR1 is SGHTA and CDR2 FQGNSA. The chain's CDR3 is CASSSKTSSGRPDNEQFF. In DNA, the CDR3 is TGTGCCAGCAGCTCGAAGACTTCTAGCGGGAGGCCCGACAATGAGCAGTTCTTC.

The chain uses TRBV7-9 and TRBJ2-1; TRBD2 agrees at 12 bases. Germline loops: CDR1 SEHNR, CDR2 FQNEAQ (reference sequence). The CDR3 covers 15 residues. The V gene end was trimmed by 6 bases and the J gene end by 7 bases; junction bases not matched to a gene: 7. CDR3 protein: CASSHLAGGQNEQFF. The CDR3 nucleotides are TGTGCCAGCAGTCACCTAGCGGGAGGGCAGAATGAGCAGTTCTTC.

The chain links TRBV7-6 to TRBJ2-7; TRBD2 matches 9 bases. This CDR3 comprises 12 residues. V shed 8 bases, J shed 12 bases, and the junction held 11 bases outside the gene matches. Germline loops: CDR1 SGHVS, CDR2 FNYEAQ. Written as DNA, the CDR3 is TGTGCCAGCCGTCCTCTAGCGGGGATTCTGTACTTC. It specifies CASRPLAGILYF.

The J gene is TRBJ2-1, the V gene TRBV15; TRBD2 matches at 13 bases. The CDR3 is 16 amino acids. The germline CDR1 and CDR2 sequences are LNHNV and YYDKDF (reference sequence). Trimming at V came to 4 bases and at J to 7 bases, leaving 7 bases not matched to a gene. CDR3: CATSMALAGGGNEQFF. The CDR3 DNA is TGTGCCACCAGCATGGCACTAGCGGGAGGGGGGAATGAGCAGTTCTTC.